This T cell receptor (beta chain) is drawn from a study of cytomegalovirus exposure and HLA in healthy donors. The CDR3 covers 16 residues. Deletions cut 5 bases from V and 6 bases from J, with 19 bases between. Germline CDR1 reads SEHNR; CDR2 reads FQNEAQ (reference sequence). 13 Jbeta primers and 60 Vbeta primers were used for the PCR. The method was immunoSEQ multiplex PCR; TCRdb's version includes in-frame clones alone and lacks a portion of them. The table lists roughly 77,000 clones. In regard to this clone: Its matching antigen is unknown.

Study results and caveats: Later analysis showed most CMV-associated TCR beta chains appearing HLA-restricted. In vitro testing confirmed three CMV-associated chains as specific for CMV antigens. Donors were assumed by presence/absence analyses to have roughly uniform sequencing depth.

The sequence was collected from a female donor in good health and CMV-seropositive. The sequenced sample was PBMCs. V gene TRBV7-9 combines with J gene TRBJ2-2; TRBD1 might be the D (6 bases). The CDR3 protein is CASSPLWAGVAGELFF. DNA of the CDR3: TGTGCCAGCAGCCCGTTGTGGGCAGGGGTCGCCGGGGAGCTGTTTTTT.